This TCR beta chain originates from a study of cytomegalovirus exposure and HLA in healthy donors. Study-wide findings and caveats: Rarity marked most TCR sequences, yet some public TCRs occurred in many donors.

The CDR3 extends over 14 amino acids. The germline CDR1 and CDR2 sequences are LNHDA and SQIVND (reference sequence). J lost 6 bases, V lost 6 bases, and 8 bases had no gene match. The PCR contained 60 Vbeta and 13 Jbeta primers. Clones were read by immunoSEQ multiplex PCR, and TCRdb kept only the in-frame ones, dropping some. Its listing shows more than 55,000 clones. Regarding this clone: No antigen is known for it.

The chain employs TRBV19 and TRBJ2-1; 7 bases line up with TRBD1. The TCR sequence derives from a middle-aged woman in good health and CMV-seropositive. The specimen was PBMCs. Written as DNA, the CDR3 is TGTGCCAGTAGCGGGACAGTCCAATCCAATGAGCAGTTCTTC. This translates into CASSGTVQSNEQFF.